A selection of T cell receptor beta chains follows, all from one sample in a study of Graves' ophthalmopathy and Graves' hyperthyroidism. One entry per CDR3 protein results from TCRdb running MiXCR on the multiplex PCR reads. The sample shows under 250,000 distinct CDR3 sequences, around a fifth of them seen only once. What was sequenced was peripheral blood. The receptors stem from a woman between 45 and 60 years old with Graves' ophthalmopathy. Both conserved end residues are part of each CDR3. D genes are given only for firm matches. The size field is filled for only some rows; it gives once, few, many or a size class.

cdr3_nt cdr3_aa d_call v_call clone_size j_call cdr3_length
TGTGCCATCAGTGAAAGCTCCTACGAGCAGTACTTC CAISESSYEQYF . TRBV10-3 . TRBJ2-7 12
TGTGCCACCAGTGATTCCCGGACAGGGATCGGTGGGACCCAGTACTTC CATSDSRTGIGGTQYF TRBD1 TRBV24-1 many TRBJ2-5 16
TGTGCCTATACAGAGGCGGACAGATGGGACTATGGCTACACCTTC CAYTEADRWDYGYTF . TRBV30 . TRBJ1-2 15
TGTGCCAGCAGTGATGAATTCTGGGGGATCGGAAGGGACACCATATATTTT CASSDEFWGIGRDTIYF . TRBV6-1 many TRBJ1-3 17
TGTGCCAGCAGTTTAGCCCCCGTTTCGCTGCAGTACTTC CASSLAPVSLQYF . TRBV12-3/TRBV12-4 many TRBJ2-7 13
TGTGCCAGCAGTATGACAGTTCGGGGCAATCAGCCCCAGCATTTT CASSMTVRGNQPQHF . TRBV6-5 many TRBJ1-5 15
TGCGCCAGCAGCTTGGGTAACGGTAACTATGGCTACACCTTC CASSLGNGNYGYTF . TRBV5-1 many TRBJ1-2 14
TGTGCCAGCAGCAGCGGAAAGGCCGAGCAGTACTTC CASSSGKAEQYF . TRBV7-9 many TRBJ2-7 12
TGTGCCAGCAGGCCGGACAGGGGTCAGCCCCAGCATTTT CASRPDRGQPQHF TRBD1 TRBV6-1 . TRBJ1-5 13
TGTGCCAGCAGCGAGGACAGAGGCAGCGGCAACACCATATATTTT CASSEDRGSGNTIYF . TRBV6-1 . TRBJ1-3 15